This is a list of T cell receptor beta chains from one sample in a study of shared clonotypes between healthy human individuals. TCRdb keeps only in-frame clones here, not all; method: immunoSEQ multiplex PCR. The sample includes approximately 2.3 million clones, 85% to 95% seen only once; the top ten take under 0.45%. Specimen: naive CD4+ T cells from PBMCs. These receptors were collected from a man aged 18 to 29 in good health. Some clones in this sample may be carry-over from other donors' samples. Both conserved end residues are part of each CDR3. The order of the fields is J gene, V gene, D gene, clone size, CDR3 DNA, CDR3 protein. D genes are given only for firm matches. Rows may omit the clone size; those that give it use once, few, many or a size class.

j_call: TRBJ2-1
v_call: TRBV7-9
d_call: TRBD2
clone_size: -
cdr3_nt: TGTGCCAGCAGCTTAGCGACGCTAGGTGGCGGGAGGGCCGGGAATGAGCAGTTCTTC
cdr3_aa: CASSLATLGGGRAGNEQFF

j_call: TRBJ2-2
v_call: TRBV7-9
d_call: TRBD2
clone_size: -
cdr3_nt: TGTGCCAGCAGCATGGGACTAGCGGTGAACACCGGGGAGCTGTTTTTT
cdr3_aa: CASSMGLAVNTGELFF

j_call: TRBJ1-2
v_call: TRBV19
d_call: TRBD1
clone_size: -
cdr3_nt: TGTGCCAGTACCAAGGGACAGGGGCTGCTGGTCTACACCTTC
cdr3_aa: CASTKGQGLLVYTF

j_call: TRBJ1-1
v_call: TRBV6-5
d_call: -
clone_size: -
cdr3_nt: TGTGCCAGCAGTGCCCTATCTAATCGGCCCGGGGCTTTCTTT
cdr3_aa: CASSALSNRPGAFF

j_call: TRBJ2-2
v_call: TRBV27
d_call: TRBD1
clone_size: -
cdr3_nt: TGTGCCAGCAGTTTTACAGGGGTCACCGGGGAGCTGTTTTTT
cdr3_aa: CASSFTGVTGELFF

j_call: TRBJ2-3
v_call: TRBV29-1
d_call: TRBD1
clone_size: -
cdr3_nt: TGCAGCGTGAGGACAGGTTCAGATACGCAGTATTTT
cdr3_aa: CSVRTGSDTQYF

j_call: TRBJ2-3
v_call: TRBV9
d_call: -
clone_size: once
cdr3_nt: TGTGCCAGCAGCGTAGCTACCTTGTCAGATACGCAGTATTTT
cdr3_aa: CASSVATLSDTQYF

j_call: TRBJ2-2
v_call: TRBV2
d_call: TRBD2
clone_size: -
cdr3_nt: TGTGCCAGCACCCGAGGTGGACTAGCGGATAGGGACCGGGAGCTGTTTTTT
cdr3_aa: CASTRGGLADRDRELFF

j_call: TRBJ2-1
v_call: TRBV28
d_call: -
clone_size: -
cdr3_nt: TGTGCCAGCAGTTTAGGAGACAGTCCGAAATACAATGAGCAGTTCTTC
cdr3_aa: CASSLGDSPKYNEQFF

j_call: TRBJ2-3
v_call: TRBV5-4
d_call: -
clone_size: -
cdr3_nt: TGTGCCAGCAGCCCTCAAGCCCTGGGCACAGATACGCAGTATTTT
cdr3_aa: CASSPQALGTDTQYF

j_call: TRBJ2-7
v_call: TRBV10-3
d_call: -
clone_size: -
cdr3_nt: TGTGCCACAGGCATTAGGGGGGACGACGAGCAGTACTTC
cdr3_aa: CATGIRGDDEQYF

j_call: TRBJ1-1
v_call: TRBV6-1
d_call: -
clone_size: -
cdr3_nt: TGTGCCAGCAGTGAAGCGTGGCCAGGGAGGAAAGAGACTGAAGCTTTCTTT
cdr3_aa: CASSEAWPGRKETEAFF

j_call: TRBJ1-1
v_call: TRBV19
d_call: -
clone_size: -
cdr3_nt: TGTGCCAGTAGTATATACACTGAAGCTTTCTTT
cdr3_aa: CASSIYTEAFF

j_call: TRBJ2-7
v_call: TRBV11-2
d_call: -
clone_size: -
cdr3_nt: TGTGCCAGCAGCTTAGGTGCCGGACGGTCCTACGAGCAGTACTTC
cdr3_aa: CASSLGAGRSYEQYF

j_call: TRBJ1-4
v_call: TRBV28
d_call: -
clone_size: -
cdr3_nt: TGTGCCAGCACCGGTGGGGCGCTTGGTGAAAAACTGTTTTTT
cdr3_aa: CASTGGALGEKLFF

j_call: TRBJ2-5
v_call: TRBV29-1
d_call: -
clone_size: -
cdr3_nt: TGCAGCGTTGAAAATTTTGCGAGAGAGACCCAGTACTTC
cdr3_aa: CSVENFARETQYF

j_call: TRBJ1-4
v_call: TRBV9
d_call: -
clone_size: -
cdr3_nt: TGTGCCAGCAGCATAAGCGTAACTAATGAAAAACTGTTTTTT
cdr3_aa: CASSISVTNEKLFF

j_call: TRBJ1-1
v_call: TRBV7-9
d_call: TRBD1
clone_size: -
cdr3_nt: TGTGCCAGCAGCTTAGGGGACAGGGGGAACACTGAAGCTTTCTTT
cdr3_aa: CASSLGDRGNTEAFF

j_call: TRBJ2-1
v_call: TRBV5-1
d_call: TRBD2
clone_size: -
cdr3_nt: TGCGCCAGCAGCTTGCGGGTGGCTAGCGGGAGCAATGAGCAGTTCTTC
cdr3_aa: CASSLRVASGSNEQFF

j_call: TRBJ1-6
v_call: TRBV28
d_call: -
clone_size: -
cdr3_nt: TGTGCCAGCAGTTTAGGGGAGGTTTCACCCCTCCACTTT
cdr3_aa: CASSLGEVSPLHF

j_call: TRBJ2-5
v_call: TRBV7-2
d_call: TRBD2
clone_size: -
cdr3_nt: TGTGCCAGCAGCTTGGGACTAGCGAGAGAGACCCAGTACTTC
cdr3_aa: CASSLGLARETQYF

j_call: TRBJ2-7
v_call: TRBV12-1
d_call: -
clone_size: once
cdr3_nt: TGTGCCAGCACAACCGGGGGTAGCGGTTCCTACGAGCAGTACTTC
cdr3_aa: CASTTGGSGSYEQYF

j_call: TRBJ2-2
v_call: TRBV5-3
d_call: -
clone_size: -
cdr3_nt: TGTGCCAGAAGCTCCGATGTCACCGGGGAGCTGTTTTTT
cdr3_aa: CARSSDVTGELFF

j_call: TRBJ1-2
v_call: TRBV30
d_call: -
clone_size: -
cdr3_nt: TGTGCCTGGAGTGGGACAGAGAACACTAACTATGGCTACACCTTC
cdr3_aa: CAWSGTENTNYGYTF

j_call: TRBJ2-3
v_call: TRBV27
d_call: -
clone_size: once
cdr3_nt: TGTGCCAGCAGTAGCACAGATACGCAGTATTTT
cdr3_aa: CASSSTDTQYF

j_call: TRBJ1-1
v_call: TRBV6-5
d_call: TRBD1
clone_size: -
cdr3_nt: TGTGCCAGCAGAGACGACAGGGGGGGCACTGAAGCTTTCTTT
cdr3_aa: CASRDDRGGTEAFF

j_call: TRBJ2-7
v_call: TRBV28
d_call: -
clone_size: once
cdr3_nt: TGTGCCAGCAAGGCCCCGAGGGAGCGTGACGAGCAGTACTTC
cdr3_aa: CASKAPRERDEQYF

j_call: TRBJ2-7
v_call: TRBV10-3
d_call: -
clone_size: -
cdr3_nt: TGTGCCATCAGCCTCTTAGCTGCCAACGAGCAGTACTTC
cdr3_aa: CAISLLAANEQYF

j_call: TRBJ2-1
v_call: TRBV5-1
d_call: TRBD2
clone_size: -
cdr3_nt: TGCGCCAGCGGCGGGGGATCGGGAGTAGGGAATGAGCAGTTCTTC
cdr3_aa: CASGGGSGVGNEQFF

j_call: TRBJ1-6
v_call: TRBV11-2
d_call: TRBD1
clone_size: -
cdr3_nt: TGTGCCAGCAGGTCAGACAGGGTGTTGTCACCCCTCCACTTT
cdr3_aa: CASRSDRVLSPLHF

j_call: TRBJ2-5
v_call: TRBV18
d_call: -
clone_size: once
cdr3_nt: TGTGCCAGCTCACCGGACCTGGAGACCCAGTACTTC
cdr3_aa: CASSPDLETQYF

j_call: TRBJ1-4
v_call: TRBV28
d_call: -
clone_size: -
cdr3_nt: TGTGCCAGCAGTTGGGAGTGGTCGCAGAAAGCAACTAATGAAAAACTGTTTTTT
cdr3_aa: CASSWEWSQKATNEKLFF

j_call: TRBJ2-2
v_call: TRBV19
d_call: TRBD1
clone_size: -
cdr3_nt: TGTGCCAGTAGTATCGGGCACAACAGGGGGGCCGGGGAGCTGTTTTTT
cdr3_aa: CASSIGHNRGAGELFF

j_call: TRBJ2-1
v_call: TRBV9
d_call: TRBD2
clone_size: once
cdr3_nt: TGTGCCAGCAGCGTGGGGAGAGTAGCGGGAGGAACATACAATGAGCAGTTCTTC
cdr3_aa: CASSVGRVAGGTYNEQFF

j_call: TRBJ1-2
v_call: TRBV28
d_call: TRBD1
clone_size: once
cdr3_nt: TGTGCCAGTAGGGGACAGGGGAAGGGCTACACCTTC
cdr3_aa: CASRGQGKGYTF

j_call: TRBJ2-7
v_call: TRBV11-1
d_call: -
clone_size: -
cdr3_nt: TGTGCCAGCAGCTTACGGCCAGGGGCCTACGAGCAGTACTTC
cdr3_aa: CASSLRPGAYEQYF

j_call: TRBJ1-4
v_call: TRBV5-1
d_call: -
clone_size: -
cdr3_nt: TGCGCCTCTCGAGGAGGGGAGGGTGAAAAACTGTTTTTT
cdr3_aa: CASRGGEGEKLFF

j_call: TRBJ1-3
v_call: TRBV18
d_call: -
clone_size: -
cdr3_nt: TGTGCCAGCTCCCTCGGACGGCCGACCTCTGGAAACACCATATATTTT
cdr3_aa: CASSLGRPTSGNTIYF

j_call: TRBJ2-7
v_call: TRBV18
d_call: TRBD1
clone_size: -
cdr3_nt: TGTGCCAGCTCACGTGGACAGGGATGGGACGAGCAGTACTTC
cdr3_aa: CASSRGQGWDEQYF

j_call: TRBJ2-3
v_call: TRBV7-3
d_call: TRBD1
clone_size: -
cdr3_nt: TGTGCCAGCAGCCGACAGGGGGCCTTATACACAGATACGCAGTATTTT
cdr3_aa: CASSRQGALYTDTQYF

j_call: TRBJ1-2
v_call: TRBV7-9
d_call: -
clone_size: -
cdr3_nt: TGTGCCAGCAGCACAACTTACGAGAGTTTCAACTATGGCTACACCTTC
cdr3_aa: CASSTTYESFNYGYTF

j_call: TRBJ2-4
v_call: TRBV6-1
d_call: -
clone_size: -
cdr3_nt: TGTGCCAGCAGTATAGATCCCAAAAACATTCAGTACTTC
cdr3_aa: CASSIDPKNIQYF

j_call: TRBJ1-5
v_call: TRBV6-1
d_call: -
clone_size: -
cdr3_nt: TGTGCCAGCAGTGAAGCATATAGCAATCAGCCCCAGCATTTT
cdr3_aa: CASSEAYSNQPQHF

j_call: TRBJ2-3
v_call: TRBV11-1
d_call: TRBD1
clone_size: -
cdr3_nt: TGTGCCAGCGAGGACAGGGTTGGTCCAGATACGCAGTATTTT
cdr3_aa: CASEDRVGPDTQYF

j_call: TRBJ1-2
v_call: TRBV7-2
d_call: -
clone_size: -
cdr3_nt: TGTGCCAGCAGCTTGGACCTAGGTGATGGCTACACCTTC
cdr3_aa: CASSLDLGDGYTF

j_call: TRBJ2-7
v_call: TRBV18
d_call: -
clone_size: -
cdr3_nt: TGTGCCAGCTCACTTGTCCGGGAGATACACCCCTACGAGCAGTACTTC
cdr3_aa: CASSLVREIHPYEQYF

j_call: TRBJ1-2
v_call: TRBV12-5
d_call: -
clone_size: few
cdr3_nt: TGTGCTAACCGCAGGTTTTCTAACTATGGCTACACCTTC
cdr3_aa: CANRRFSNYGYTF

j_call: TRBJ2-5
v_call: TRBV7-5
d_call: -
clone_size: -
cdr3_nt: TGTGTCAGAAGCTTAGGTGTCCCCGAAGAGACCCAGTACTTC
cdr3_aa: CVRSLGVPEETQYF